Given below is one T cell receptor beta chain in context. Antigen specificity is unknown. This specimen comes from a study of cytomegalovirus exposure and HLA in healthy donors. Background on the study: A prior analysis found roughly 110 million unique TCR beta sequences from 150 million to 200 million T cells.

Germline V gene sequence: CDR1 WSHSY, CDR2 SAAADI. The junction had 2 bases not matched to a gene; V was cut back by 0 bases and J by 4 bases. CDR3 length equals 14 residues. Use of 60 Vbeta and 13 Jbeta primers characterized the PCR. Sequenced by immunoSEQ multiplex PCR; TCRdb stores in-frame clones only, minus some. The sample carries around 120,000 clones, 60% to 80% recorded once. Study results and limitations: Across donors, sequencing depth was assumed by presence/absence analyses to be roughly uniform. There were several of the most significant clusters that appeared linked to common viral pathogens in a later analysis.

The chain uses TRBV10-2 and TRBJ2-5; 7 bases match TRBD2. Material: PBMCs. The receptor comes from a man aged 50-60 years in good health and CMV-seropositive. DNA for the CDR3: TGCGCCAGCAGTGAGTCCTGGGGGGGAGAGACCCAGTACTTC. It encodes CASSESWGGETQYF.